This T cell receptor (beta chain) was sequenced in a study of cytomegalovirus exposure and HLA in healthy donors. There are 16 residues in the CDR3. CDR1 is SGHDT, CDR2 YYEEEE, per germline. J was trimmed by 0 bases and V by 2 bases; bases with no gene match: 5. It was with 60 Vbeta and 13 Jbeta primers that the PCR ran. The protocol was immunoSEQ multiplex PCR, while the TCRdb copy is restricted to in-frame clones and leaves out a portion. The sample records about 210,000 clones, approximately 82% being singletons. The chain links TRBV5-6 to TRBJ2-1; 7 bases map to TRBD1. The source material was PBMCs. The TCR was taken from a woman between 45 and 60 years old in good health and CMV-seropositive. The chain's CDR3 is CASSLRGDSSYNEQFF. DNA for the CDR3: TGTGCCAGCAGCTTACGAGGGGACAGCTCCTACAATGAGCAGTTCTTC.